The 11 T cell receptor beta chains presented below share a single source sample, sequenced in a study of blood T cell repertoires in COVID-19. TCRdb's copy holds only in-frame clones and misses some; the assay was immunoSEQ multiplex PCR. This sample has 120,000 or so clones, with less than 90% found just once. Sequencing was performed on peripheral blood. Every receptor here comes from a man older than 75 with active or convalescent COVID-19.

This chain links TRBV2 with TRBJ2-5, with TRBD2 matching 7 bases. This CDR3 region has 13 residues. Germline assignment: CDR1 SNHLY and CDR2 FYNNEI. J lost 5 bases, V lost 7 bases, and 7 bases had no gene match. CDR3 protein: CASIRGSGETQYF. CDR3 DNA sequence: TGTGCCAGCATCCGCGGGAGTGGGGAGACCCAGTACTTC. Complete variable domain (other parts from reference TRBV2 and TRBJ2-5): EPEVTQTPSHQVTQMGQEVILRCVPISNHLYFYWYRQILGQKVEFLVSFYNNEISEKSEIFDDQFSVERPDGSNFTLKIRSTKLEDSAMYFCASIRGSGETQYFGPGTRLLVL.

The chain couples TRBV27 to TRBJ1-2, with 9 bases aligning to TRBD1. CDR1 is MNHEY, CDR2 SMNVEV, per germline (reference sequence). The CDR3 consists of 15 residues. The V and J ends lost 3 bases and 4 bases, in that order; junction bases with no gene match: 6. CDR3 DNA sequence: TGTGCCAGCAGTTTGGGGGGGACAGGGATCTATGGCTACACCTTC. Translated: CASSLGGTGIYGYTF.

J is TRBJ1-5 and V is TRBV3-1 (or the pseudogene TRBV3-2); TRBD1 might be the D (5 bases). CDR3 size: 15 residues. Trimming pared 1 base from V and 3 bases from J, leaving 10 bases between. Germline CDR1 LGHDT, CDR2 YNNKEL (reference sequence). The CDR3 is CASSQGRAPNQPQHF. CDR3 coding DNA: TGTGCCAGCAGCCAAGGCAGGGCCCCCAATCAGCCCCAGCATTTT.

V and J are TRBV7-6 and TRBJ1-2; possible D gene TRBD1, 6 bases. This CDR3 contains 15 residues. Trimming took off 5 bases at V and 4 bases at J, with 17 bases between the two ends. CDR1 is SGHVS, CDR2 FNYEAQ, per germline. For the CDR3, the DNA is TGTGCCAGCAGCCCTGGGACACCTTTTTTCTATGGCTACACCTTC. This gives the protein CASSPGTPFFYGYTF.

The V gene is TRBV5-8, the J gene TRBJ1-4; D ambiguous. The V end was cut by 4 bases, the J end by 12 bases, with 19 bases between. The CDR3 extends over 14 amino acids. Germline CDR1 SGHTS, CDR2 YDEGEE. The CDR3 loop reads CASSPDRPKGELFF. Written as DNA, the CDR3 is TGTGCCAGCAGCCCTGATCGCCCCAAGGGAGAACTGTTTTTT. The full variable domain, rest sourced from reference TRBV5-8 and TRBJ1-4, is EAGVTQSPTHLIKTRGQQATLRCSPISGHTSVYWYQQALGLGLQFLLWYDEGEERNRGNFPPRFSGRQFPNYSSELNVNALELEDSALYLCASSPDRPKGELFFGSGTQLSVL.

The chain joins TRBV18 to TRBJ2-6; TRBD1 matches at 9 bases. Germline values: CDR1 KGHSH, CDR2 LQKENI. J lost 0 bases, V lost 3 bases, and 6 bases had no gene match. The CDR3 contains 18 residues. CDR3 sequence (DNA): TGTGCCAGCTCACCTTCCGGGACAGGGATCTCTGGGGCCAACGTCCTGACTTTC. Translating gives CASSPSGTGISGANVLTF.

This clone was recorded a few times. The gene calls are TRBV19 and TRBJ2-2, with no clear D. The CDR3 loop spans 14 amino acids. Between the trimmed V and J ends, which lost 1 base and 4 bases, there was a span of 7 bases. CDR1 LNHDA and CDR2 SQIVND come from the germline V gene (reference sequence). The CDR3 sequence: CASSIGAATGELFF. CDR3 nucleotide sequence: TGTGCCAGTAGTATAGGGGCAGCCACCGGGGAGCTGTTTTTT. Variable domain in full (rest from reference TRBV19 and TRBJ2-2): DGGITQSPKYLFRKEGQNVTLSCEQNLNHDAMYWYRQDPGQGLRLIYYSQIVNDFQKGDIAEGYSVSREKKESFPLTVTSAQKNPTAFYLCASSIGAATGELFFGEGSRLTVL.

The rearrangement joins TRBV6-5 to TRBJ2-1, with TRBD2 identical over 10 bases. Per germline, CDR1 MNHEY and CDR2 SVGAGI. The CDR3 has 15 amino acids. The junction had 9 bases not matched to a gene; V was cut back by 6 bases and J by 7 bases. The CDR3 coding sequence is TGTGCCAGCAGCACGGTAGCGGGAGGTTGGAATGAGCAGTTCTTC. Its translation: CASSTVAGGWNEQFF.

V and J are TRBV7-2 and TRBJ2-5; 15 nucleotides line up with TRBD2. The CDR3 has 18 amino acids. V was pared by 5 bases and J by 5 bases, with 12 bases of the junction left unmatched. Germline V gene sequence: CDR1 SGHTA, CDR2 FQGNSA. The CDR3 nucleotides read TGTGCCAGCAGCCGCACCGGGACTAGCGGGGGGCTACGGGAGACCCAGTACTTC. It specifies CASSRTGTSGGLRETQYF.

The V and J genes are TRBV6-1 and TRBJ2-5; D ambiguous. The CDR3 loop spans 13 amino acids. V lost 0 bases, J lost 5 bases, and 7 bases lay in between. CDR1 is MNHNS and CDR2 is SASEGT in the germline V gene. The CDR3 bases are TGTGCCAGCAGTGAAGCCGGGTGGGAGACCCAGTACTTC. Amino acids: CASSEAGWETQYF.

The V and J genes are TRBV27 and TRBJ1-5; possibly TRBD1 for D (6 bases). Trimming shortened V by 4 bases and J by 6 bases, and 13 bases separated the two germline ends. Germline-derived CDR1 and CDR2 are MNHEY and SMNVEV (reference sequence). The CDR3 has 14 residues. The CDR3 sequence: CASSSNREGQPQHF. CDR3 bases: TGTGCCAGCAGTTCAAACAGGGAAGGTCAGCCCCAGCATTTT.